These 25 T cell receptor beta chains originate from one sample sequenced in a study of cytomegalovirus exposure and HLA in healthy donors. This PCR relied on a set of 60 Vbeta primers and 13 Jbeta primers. Profiling relied on immunoSEQ multiplex PCR, and the TCRdb table lists in-frame clones only, not all of them. Among approximately 160,000 clones listed, approximately 70% were seen once. The sequenced sample was PBMCs. The receptors originated from a woman in her 40s in good health and CMV-seropositive.

This rearrangement joins TRBV6-1 to TRBJ1-1; the D is unclear. This CDR3 comprises 16 residues. Germline CDR1 is MNHNS and CDR2 is SASEGT. V was cut by 4 bases and J by 0 bases, with 15 bases left in between. The CDR3 reads CASSATAFPMNTEAFF. In DNA, the CDR3 is TGTGCCAGCAGTGCTACAGCCTTCCCCATGAACACTGAAGCTTTCTTT.

This clone was counted between two and nine times. The genes are TRBV7-2 and TRBJ2-3; perhaps TRBD1 as D (7 bases). Trimming took 5 bases from V and 1 from J, leaving 19 bases between them. Germline V gives CDR1 SGHTA, CDR2 FQGNSA. This CDR3 has 17 amino acids. Written as DNA, the CDR3 is TGTGCCAGCAGCCCACAGGGGACGGGGACTCGCACAGATACGCAGTATTTT. Residues: CASSPQGTGTRTDTQYF.

The rearrangement links TRBV29-1 to TRBJ2-1; TRBD2 matches at 7 bases. V shed 8 bases, J shed 7 bases, and the junction held 20 bases outside the gene matches. Germline V gene lookup returns CDR1 SQVTM and CDR2 ANQGSEA. The CDR3 runs 16 residues. DNA of the CDR3: TGCAGCTCCCTCGGGCCCCTAGCGGACGTTCGAAATGAGCAGTTCTTC. The encoded protein is CSSLGPLADVRNEQFF.

Only a few counts were recorded for this clone. The V call is TRBV15, the J call TRBJ1-1; D not certain. The V end was cut by 1 base, the J end by 6 bases, with 6 bases between. The CDR3 spans 12 residues. The germline V gene encodes CDR1 LNHNV and CDR2 YYDKDF (reference sequence). CDR3 protein: CATSRGHAEAFF. For the CDR3, the DNA is TGTGCCACCAGCAGAGGGCATGCTGAAGCTTTCTTT.

The chain carries TRBV18 and TRBJ2-1, with D perhaps matching TRBD1 (6 bases). Trimming took 4 bases from V and 1 from J, leaving 11 bases between them. This CDR3 spans 15 amino acids. The germline gives CDR1 KGHSH, CDR2 LQKENI. CDR3 coding DNA: TGTGCCAGCTCACAGGGGGTGGGTTCCTACAATGAGCAGTTCTTC. Its protein product is CASSQGVGSYNEQFF.

About this clone itself: This same CDR3 is encoded by further DNA sequences in the sample. The chain uses TRBV5-4 and TRBJ2-7; no clear D gene. With 0 bases removed from V and 1 base from J, the gap between germline ends came to 5 bases. Germline V lookup: CDR1 SGHNT, CDR2 YYREEE (reference sequence). The CDR3 is made up of 13 amino acids. CDR3 bases: TGTGCCAGCAGCTTGGGCAGTTCCTACGAGCAGTACTTC. It codes for CASSLGSSYEQYF.

On this clone: This specimen includes other DNA sequences encoding the same CDR3. This sequence joins TRBV25-1 and TRBJ2-7, with D possibly matching TRBD1 (7 bases). From germline, CDR1 is MGHDK and CDR2 SYGVNS. Trimming took 3 bases from V and 5 from J, leaving 11 bases between them. The CDR3 is made up of 13 amino acids. The CDR3 DNA follows: TGTGCCAGCAGTGAGCCAGGGGGGAACGAGCAGTACTTC. Translated: CASSEPGGNEQYF.

The chain employs TRBV29-1 and TRBJ2-3, with D possibly matching TRBD2 (7 bases). V lost 4 bases and J 4 bases, leaving 12 bases between the germline ends. Germline values: CDR1 SQVTM, CDR2 ANQGSEA. This CDR3 has 13 residues. Here the CDR3 DNA reads TGCAGCGTTGTTCGGGGGGCACCAGATACGCAGTATTTT. Translation gives CSVVRGAPDTQYF.

The rearrangement links TRBV6-1 to TRBJ1-1; 7 nucleotides match TRBD1. This CDR3 is 16 amino acids long. V dropped 3 bases and J dropped 0; count of bases not matched to a gene: 7. Germline V lookup: CDR1 MNHNS, CDR2 SASEGT. CDR3 in DNA: TGTGCCAGCAGTGACCAGGGGGGTCCGATGAACACTGAAGCTTTCTTT. Translating gives CASSDQGGPMNTEAFF.

This chain connects TRBV4-3 to TRBJ1-1, with D tentatively TRBD1 (5 bases). CDR1 LGHNA and CDR2 YSLEER come from the germline V gene. V was pared by 0 bases and J by 0 bases, with 11 bases between. This CDR3 has 16 residues. CDR3 in DNA: TGCGCCAGCAGCCAAGAGAGGAGGGGCCTGAACACTGAAGCTTTCTTT. It translates to CASSQERRGLNTEAFF.

In its sample, this clone was seen a few times. This chain joins TRBV6-1 and TRBJ2-3; possible D gene TRBD1, 5 bases. Germline values: CDR1 MNHNS, CDR2 SASEGT. Deletions cut 2 bases from V and 2 bases from J, with 14 bases between. The CDR3 has 16 residues. CDR3 nucleotide sequence: TGTGCCAGCAGTGAAAGGTCCCAGGGTGCCACAGATACGCAGTATTTT. Protein: CASSERSQGATDTQYF.

The chain combines TRBV27 with TRBJ2-7; 8 bases are shared with TRBD1. The CDR3 runs to 13 residues. CDR1 is MNHEY and CDR2 is SMNVEV in the germline V gene (reference sequence). With 2 bases clipped from V and 5 bases from J, the junction kept 2 bases outside the gene matches. DNA for the CDR3: TGTGCCAGCAGTTTAGGACAGGGAAACGAGCAGTACTTC. This translates into CASSLGQGNEQYF.

The rearrangement links TRBV6-5 to TRBJ1-1; weak D call: TRBD1 (6 bases). This CDR3 spans 13 amino acids. V dropped 6 bases and J dropped 1 base, with 9 bases sitting between them. CDR1 MNHEY and CDR2 SVGAGI come from the germline V gene. The CDR3 region has the DNA TGTGCCAGCAGGGCGACAGGGAACACTGAAGCTTTCTTT. This translates into CASRATGNTEAFF.

DNA of the CDR3: TGTGCCAGCAGTGATTTGGGACAGGATGAAGAAAAACTGTTTTTT. Its translation is CASSDLGQDEEKLFF. The chain couples TRBV2 to TRBJ1-4; 8 bases are a match to TRBD1. The CDR3 runs to 15 residues. Germline CDR1 reads SNHLY; CDR2 reads FYNNEI. V dropped 3 bases and J dropped 8; count of bases not matched to a gene: 8.

This clone was counted only a few times. The chain is built from TRBV19 and TRBJ1-2; 10 bases line up with TRBD1. Germline CDR1 and CDR2: LNHDA and SQIVND (reference sequence). After removal of 5 bases from V and 6 bases from J, the junction contained 9 bases not matched to a gene. The CDR3 spans 15 residues. CDR3 sequence (DNA): TGTGCCAGTAGTCCTTCCTACGGACAGGGGGATGGCTACACCTTC. Translation gives CASSPSYGQGDGYTF.

The chain employs TRBV6-6 and TRBJ1-4; a possible D gene is TRBD1 (6 bases). The germline V and J ends were trimmed by 6 bases and 6 bases, with 17 bases remaining between them. Per the germline V gene, CDR1 is MNHNY and CDR2 is SVGAGI (reference sequence). CDR3 length: 15 residues. The chain's CDR3 is CASSYGGAGDEKLFF. The CDR3 bases are TGTGCCAGCAGCTACGGGGGGGCGGGGGATGAAAAACTGTTTTTT.

V and J are TRBV28 and TRBJ1-1, with a weak D call TRBD1 (6 bases). V was pared by 6 bases and J by 1 base, with 12 bases between. The length of the CDR3 is 14 residues. Germline values: CDR1 MDHEN, CDR2 SYDVKM. The CDR3 region is CASRTGTPNTEAFF. The CDR3 DNA reads TGTGCCAGCAGGACCGGGACACCGAACACTGAAGCTTTCTTT.

This clone showed up just a few times. The chain joins TRBV7-9 to TRBJ2-7; a weak D match, TRBD2 (5 bases). The CDR3 loop spans 14 amino acids. Germline V gives CDR1 SEHNR, CDR2 FQNEAQ (reference sequence). The V gene lost 2 bases and the J gene lost 0 bases, with 8 bases spanning the gap. Written as DNA, the CDR3 is TGTGCCAGCAGCTTAAGTGGGAGCTCCTACGAGCAGTACTTC. Protein: CASSLSGSSYEQYF.

The gene calls are TRBV10-3 and TRBJ1-5; D possibly corresponds to TRBD1 (6 bases). The V and J ends lost 2 bases and 4 bases respectively, with 12 bases between them. CDR1 is ENHRY and CDR2 is SYGVKD in the germline V gene. The CDR3 consists of 15 residues. The DNA for the CDR3 is TGTGCCATCAGTGAGGCAGGGGCCCGAAATCAGCCCCAGCATTTT. Translating gives CAISEAGARNQPQHF.

This sequence joins TRBV5-4 and TRBJ1-6, with a tentative D call TRBD1 (6 bases). CDR1 is SGHNT and CDR2 is YYREEE in the germline V gene (reference sequence). Trimming pared 4 bases from V and 10 bases from J, leaving 18 bases between. This CDR3 is 15 amino acids long. CDR3 DNA sequence: TGTGCCAGCAGCCCCGATCAGGGGATCGGGTCACCCCTCCACTTT. Its translation is CASSPDQGIGSPLHF.

The chain has TRBV2 and TRBJ2-7, with D maybe TRBD2 (7 bases). V gave up 7 bases and J gave up 5 bases, with 24 bases separating them. This CDR3 comprises 16 residues. Germline-derived CDR1 and CDR2 are SNHLY and FYNNEI. In DNA, the CDR3 is TGTGCCAGCATCCCAAGGGGGGGACCCCTCCACCACGAGCAGTACTTC. Encoded protein: CASIPRGGPLHHEQYF. Full variable domain (rest looked up from reference TRBV2 and TRBJ2-7): EPEVTQTPSHQVTQMGQEVILRCVPISNHLYFYWYRQILGQKVEFLVSFYNNEISEKSEIFDDQFSVERPDGSNFTLKIRSTKLEDSAMYFCASIPRGGPLHHEQYFGPGTRLTVT.

This sequence joins TRBV7-2 and TRBJ2-3; the match to TRBD1 covers 8 bases. The germline V gene has CDR1 SGHTA and CDR2 FQGNSA. The J segment lost 4 bases and the V segment lost 3 bases, leaving 3 bases of the junction unmatched. The CDR3 has 14 amino acids. The CDR3, as DNA: TGTGCCAGCAGCTTGACAGGGGTTGCAGATACGCAGTATTTT. Protein: CASSLTGVADTQYF.

The chain combines TRBV9 with TRBJ2-6; TRBD1 matches at 11 bases. Germline V CDR1 and CDR2: SGDLS, YYNGEE. This CDR3 has 17 amino acids. V lost 5 bases and J lost 2; bases outside the gene matches: 6. The CDR3 DNA sequence: TGTGCCAGCAGGGGGGGACAGGGGGTAACTGGGGCCAACGTCCTGACTTTC. Translated, it gives CASRGGQGVTGANVLTF.

A few counts support this clone. The chain recombines TRBV9 with TRBJ2-3; 7 nucleotides agree with TRBD1. The CDR3 is 13 residues long. Germline CDR1 SGDLS, CDR2 YYNGEE. V shed 4 bases and J 3 bases; nucleotides not matched to a gene: 2. The CDR3 bases are TGTGCCAGCAGCTCACAGGGGACAGATACGCAGTATTTT. It codes for CASSSQGTDTQYF. The full variable domain, its missing parts supplied by reference TRBV9 and TRBJ2-3, is DSGVTQTPKHLITATGQRVTLRCSPRSGDLSVYWYQQSLDQGLQFLIQYYNGEERAKGNILERFSAQQFPDLHSELNLSSLELGDSALYFCASSSQGTDTQYFGPGTRLTVL.

This sequence joins TRBV14 and TRBJ2-7; 11 bases are a match to TRBD2. The CDR3 runs 18 residues. The J segment lost 0 bases and the V segment lost 3 bases, leaving 10 bases of the junction unmatched. In germline, CDR1 is SGHDN, CDR2 FVKESK. The DNA for the CDR3 is TGTGCCAGCAGCCACCTAGCGGGGGGCGAACTGGGCTCCTACGAGCAGTACTTC. Protein product: CASSHLAGGELGSYEQYF. The full variable domain, completed using reference TRBV14 and TRBJ2-7, is EAGVTQFPSHSVIEKGQTVTLRCDPISGHDNLYWYRRVMGKEIKFLLHFVKESKQDESGMPNNRFLAERTGGTYSTLKVQPAELEDSGVYFCASSHLAGGELGSYEQYFGPGTRLTVT.